The T cell receptor (beta chain) described here comes from a study of graft-versus-host responses after intestinal transplantation. Across the study: The whole recipient group had anti-thymocyte globulin induction followed by tacrolimus and steroids for about three years. General study results and limits: Recipient bone marrow held GvH clones, some seen earlier in ileum or blood. Allografts from individuals with graft-donor T cell macrochimerism displayed high graft-versus-host to host-versus-graft clonal ratios.

The CDR3 spans 14 residues. Looked up from germline, CDR1 is MDHEN and CDR2 is SYDVKM. The ends were cut back, 5 bases at V and 8 bases at J, with 18 bases in the middle. TCRdb's table, derived via immunoSEQ multiplex PCR, lists solely in-frame clones and lacks some. The sample carries tens of thousands of clones, about 89% recorded once. Worth noting for this clone: The antigen is not known.

The receptor comes from a human donor who received an intestinal transplant. Sequencing was performed on unstimulated CD8+ T cells sorted from spleen or lymph node cells, taken before intestinal transplant. This chain joins TRBV28 and TRBJ1-2; a possible D gene is TRBD1 (6 bases). CDR3 sequence reads: CASSPGQGGRGYTF. CDR3 sequence (DNA): TGTGCCAGCAGTCCGGGACAAGGGGGAAGGGGCTACACCTTC.